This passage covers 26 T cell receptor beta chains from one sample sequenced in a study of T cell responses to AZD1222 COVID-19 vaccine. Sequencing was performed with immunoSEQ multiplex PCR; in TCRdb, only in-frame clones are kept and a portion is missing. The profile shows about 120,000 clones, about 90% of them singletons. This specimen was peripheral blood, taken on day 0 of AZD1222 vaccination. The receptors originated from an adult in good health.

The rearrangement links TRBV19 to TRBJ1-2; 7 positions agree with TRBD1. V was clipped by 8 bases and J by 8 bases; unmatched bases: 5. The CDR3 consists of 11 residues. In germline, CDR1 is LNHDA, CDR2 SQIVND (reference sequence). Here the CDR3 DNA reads TGTGCCAGTGAATCAGGGGGAGGCTACACCTTC. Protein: CASESGGGYTF.

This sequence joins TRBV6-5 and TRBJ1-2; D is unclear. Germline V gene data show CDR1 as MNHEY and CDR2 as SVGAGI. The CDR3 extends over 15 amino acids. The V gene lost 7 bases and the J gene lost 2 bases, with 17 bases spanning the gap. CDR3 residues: CASTRRAGENYGYTF. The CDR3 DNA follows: TGTGCCAGCACCCGTAGGGCAGGAGAAAACTATGGCTACACCTTC.

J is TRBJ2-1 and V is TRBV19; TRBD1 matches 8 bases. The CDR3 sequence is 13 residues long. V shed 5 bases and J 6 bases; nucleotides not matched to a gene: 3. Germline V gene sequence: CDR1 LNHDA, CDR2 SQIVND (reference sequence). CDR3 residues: CASSLTGGNEQFF. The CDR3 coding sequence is TGTGCCAGTAGTTTAACAGGGGGCAATGAGCAGTTCTTC.

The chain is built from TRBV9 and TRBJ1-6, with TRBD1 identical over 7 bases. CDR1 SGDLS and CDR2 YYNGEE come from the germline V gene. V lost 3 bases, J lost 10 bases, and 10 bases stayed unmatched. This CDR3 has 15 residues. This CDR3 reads CASSESRGLESPLHF. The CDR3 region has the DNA TGTGCCAGCAGCGAGTCCAGGGGGTTAGAGTCACCCCTCCACTTT.

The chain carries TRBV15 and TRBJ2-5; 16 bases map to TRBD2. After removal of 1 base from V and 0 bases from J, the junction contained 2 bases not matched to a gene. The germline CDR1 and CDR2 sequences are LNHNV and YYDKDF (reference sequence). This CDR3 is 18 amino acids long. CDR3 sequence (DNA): TGTGCCACCAGCAGAGGGGGACTAGCGGGAGGGGACCAAGAGACCCAGTACTTC. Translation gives CATSRGGLAGGDQETQYF.

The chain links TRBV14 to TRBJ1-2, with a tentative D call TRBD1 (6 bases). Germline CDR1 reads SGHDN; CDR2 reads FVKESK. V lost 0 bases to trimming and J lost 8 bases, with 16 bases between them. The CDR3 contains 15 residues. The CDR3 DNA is TGTGCCAGCAGCCAAGATGGCTGGGGGGCAGGAGGCTACACCTTC. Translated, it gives CASSQDGWGAGGYTF.

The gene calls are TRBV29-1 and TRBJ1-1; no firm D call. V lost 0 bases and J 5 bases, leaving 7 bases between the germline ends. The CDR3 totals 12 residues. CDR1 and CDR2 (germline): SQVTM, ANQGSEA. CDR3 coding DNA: TGCAGCGTTGAAGATAGGGAAACTGAAGCTTTCTTT. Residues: CSVEDRETEAFF.

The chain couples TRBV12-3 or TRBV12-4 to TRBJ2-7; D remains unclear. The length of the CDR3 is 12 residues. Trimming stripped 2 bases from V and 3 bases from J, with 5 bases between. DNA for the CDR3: TGTGCCAGCAGTTTATCAGTCTACGAGCAGTACTTC. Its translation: CASSLSVYEQYF.

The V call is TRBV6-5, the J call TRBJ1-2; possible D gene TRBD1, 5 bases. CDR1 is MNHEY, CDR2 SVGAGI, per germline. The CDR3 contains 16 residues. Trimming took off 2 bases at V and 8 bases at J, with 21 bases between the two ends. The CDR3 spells CASSYGPGTASRGYTF. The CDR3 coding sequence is TGTGCCAGCAGTTACGGCCCCGGGACGGCATCTAGGGGCTACACCTTC.

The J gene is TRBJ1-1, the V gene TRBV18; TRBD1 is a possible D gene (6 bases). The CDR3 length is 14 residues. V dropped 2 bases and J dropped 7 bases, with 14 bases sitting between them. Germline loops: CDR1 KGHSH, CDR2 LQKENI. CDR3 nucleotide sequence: TGTGCCAGCTCACCAAACCAGGGGTCGGGTGAAGCTTTCTTT. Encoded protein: CASSPNQGSGEAFF. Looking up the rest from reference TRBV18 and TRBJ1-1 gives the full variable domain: NAGVMQNPRHLVRRRGQEARLRCSPMKGHSHVYWYRQLPEEGLKFMVYLQKENIIDESGMPKERFSAEFPKEGPSILRIQQVVRGDSAAYFCASSPNQGSGEAFFGQGTRLTVV.

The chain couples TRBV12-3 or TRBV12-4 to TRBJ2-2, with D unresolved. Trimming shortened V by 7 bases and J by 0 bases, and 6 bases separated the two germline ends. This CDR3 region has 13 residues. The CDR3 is CASKRPNTGELFF. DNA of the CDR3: TGTGCCAGCAAAAGACCGAACACCGGGGAGCTGTTTTTT.

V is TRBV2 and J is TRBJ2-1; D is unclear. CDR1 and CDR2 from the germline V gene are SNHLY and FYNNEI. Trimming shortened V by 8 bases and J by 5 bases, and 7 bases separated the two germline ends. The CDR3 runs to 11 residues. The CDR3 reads CASVQHNEQFF. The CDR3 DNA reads TGTGCCAGCGTACAACACAATGAGCAGTTCTTC.

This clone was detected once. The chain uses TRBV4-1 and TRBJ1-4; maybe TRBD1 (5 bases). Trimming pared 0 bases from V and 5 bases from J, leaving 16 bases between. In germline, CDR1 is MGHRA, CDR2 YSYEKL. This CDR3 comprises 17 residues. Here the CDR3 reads CASSQERRRRGNEKLFF. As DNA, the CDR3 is TGCGCCAGCAGCCAAGAACGGCGCCGACGGGGGAATGAAAAACTGTTTTTT.

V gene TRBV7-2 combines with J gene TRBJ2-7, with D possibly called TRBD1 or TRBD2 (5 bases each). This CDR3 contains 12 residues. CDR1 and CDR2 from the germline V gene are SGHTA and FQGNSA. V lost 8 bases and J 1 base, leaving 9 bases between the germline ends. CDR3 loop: CASEGISYEQYF. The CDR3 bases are TGTGCCAGCGAGGGGATATCCTACGAGCAGTACTTC.

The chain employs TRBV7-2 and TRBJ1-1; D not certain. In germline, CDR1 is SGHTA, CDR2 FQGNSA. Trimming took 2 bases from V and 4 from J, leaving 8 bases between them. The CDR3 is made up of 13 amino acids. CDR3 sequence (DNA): TGTGCCAGCAGCTTAAGGGAGGGCACTGAAGCTTTCTTT. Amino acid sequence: CASSLREGTEAFF.

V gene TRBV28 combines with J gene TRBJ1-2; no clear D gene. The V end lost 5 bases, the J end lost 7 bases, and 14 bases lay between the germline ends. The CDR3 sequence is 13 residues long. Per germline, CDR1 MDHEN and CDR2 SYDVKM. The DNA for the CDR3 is TGTGCCAGCAGTCCGGATGTTAGGGTTGGCTACACCTTC. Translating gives CASSPDVRVGYTF.

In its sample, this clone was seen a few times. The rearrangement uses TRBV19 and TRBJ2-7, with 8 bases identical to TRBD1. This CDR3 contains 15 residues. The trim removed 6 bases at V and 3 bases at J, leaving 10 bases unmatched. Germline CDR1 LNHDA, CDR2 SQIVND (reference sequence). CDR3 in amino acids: CASSPLPGQDYEQYF. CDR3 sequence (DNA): TGTGCCAGTAGCCCTCTTCCGGGACAGGACTACGAGCAGTACTTC.

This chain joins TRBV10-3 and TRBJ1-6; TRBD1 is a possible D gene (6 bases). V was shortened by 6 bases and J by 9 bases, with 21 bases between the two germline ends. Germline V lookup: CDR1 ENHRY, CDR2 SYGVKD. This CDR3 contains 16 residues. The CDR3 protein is CAISGATGTSRSPLHF. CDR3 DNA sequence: TGTGCCATCAGCGGAGCCACCGGGACATCCCGTTCACCCCTCCACTTT.

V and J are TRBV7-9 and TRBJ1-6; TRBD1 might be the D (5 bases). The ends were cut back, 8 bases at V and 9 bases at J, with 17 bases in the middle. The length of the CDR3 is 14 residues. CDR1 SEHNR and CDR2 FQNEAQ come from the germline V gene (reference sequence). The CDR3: CASGNEQGGSPLHF. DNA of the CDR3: TGTGCCAGCGGCAATGAGCAGGGAGGTTCACCCCTCCACTTT.

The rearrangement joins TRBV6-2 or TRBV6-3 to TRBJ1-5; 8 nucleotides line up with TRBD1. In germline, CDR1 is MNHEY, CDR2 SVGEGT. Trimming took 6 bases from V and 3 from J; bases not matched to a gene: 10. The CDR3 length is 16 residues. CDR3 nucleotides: TGTGCCAGCAGCACGGACAGGGCGACTCCCAATCAGCCCCAGCATTTT. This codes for CASSTDRATPNQPQHF.

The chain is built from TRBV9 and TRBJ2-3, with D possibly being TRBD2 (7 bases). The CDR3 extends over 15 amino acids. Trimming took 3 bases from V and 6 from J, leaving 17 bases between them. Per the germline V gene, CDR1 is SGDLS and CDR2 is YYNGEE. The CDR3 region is CASSDGGAAYDTQYF. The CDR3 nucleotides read TGTGCCAGCAGCGATGGGGGGGCCGCATACGATACGCAGTATTTT.

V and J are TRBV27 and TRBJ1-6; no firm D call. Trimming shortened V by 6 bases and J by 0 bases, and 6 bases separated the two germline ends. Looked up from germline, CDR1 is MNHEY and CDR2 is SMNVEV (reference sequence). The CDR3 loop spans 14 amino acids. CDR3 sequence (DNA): TGTGCCAGCAGGGTTAGCTCCTATAATTCACCCCTCCACTTT. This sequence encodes CASRVSSYNSPLHF.

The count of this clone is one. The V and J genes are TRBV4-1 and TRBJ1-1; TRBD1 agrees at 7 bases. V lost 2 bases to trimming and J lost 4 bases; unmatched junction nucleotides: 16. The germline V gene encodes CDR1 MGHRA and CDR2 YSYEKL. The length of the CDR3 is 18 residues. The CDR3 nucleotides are TGCGCCAGCAGCCAATGGACCCAGACAGGGCTGTGGAGCACTGAAGCTTTCTTT. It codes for CASSQWTQTGLWSTEAFF.

This CDR3 is CASSSTLTSGGAWGNEQFF. The CDR3 DNA sequence: TGCGCCAGCAGCTCCACCCTTACTAGCGGGGGTGCGTGGGGCAATGAGCAGTTCTTC. The genes are TRBV5-1 and TRBJ2-1; 11 nucleotides align to TRBD2. This CDR3 is built from 19 residues. The junction had 17 bases not matched to a gene; V was cut back by 3 bases and J by 6 bases. Looked up from germline, CDR1 is SGHRS and CDR2 is YFSETQ.

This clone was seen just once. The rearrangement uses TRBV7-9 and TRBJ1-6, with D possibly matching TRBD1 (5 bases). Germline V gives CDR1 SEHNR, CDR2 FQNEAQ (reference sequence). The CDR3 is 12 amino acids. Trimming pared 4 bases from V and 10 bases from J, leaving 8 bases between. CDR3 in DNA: TGTGCCAGCAGCTCAGGGCTGTCACCCCTCCACTTT. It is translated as CASSSGLSPLHF.

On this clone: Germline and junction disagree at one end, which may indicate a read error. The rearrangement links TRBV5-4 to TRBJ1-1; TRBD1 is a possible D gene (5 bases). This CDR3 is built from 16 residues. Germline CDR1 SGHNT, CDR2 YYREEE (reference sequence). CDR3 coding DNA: TGTGCCAGCAGCTTGGCCCAGAAAAGGGGAATCACTGAAGCTTTTTTT. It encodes CASSLAQKRGITEAFF.